This T cell receptor beta chain was recovered during a study of T cells in Graves' hyperthyroidism and ophthalmopathy. The CDR3 runs to 16 residues. The germline gives CDR1 MNHEY, CDR2 SVGEGT. V dropped 2 bases and J dropped 5; count of bases not matched to a gene: 11. This clonotype was observed many times. What it binds is not known. Broader study findings: Most clonotypes expanded in the thyroid (above 0.001) were also present in blood.

Researchers amplified the TCR beta CDR3 regions from RNA transcripts. HTBI primers drove first-round RT-PCR of the TCR CDR3. A single record per CDR3 protein comes from TCRdb applying MiXCR to the multiplex PCR reads. The repertoire consists of 200,000 to 250,000 distinct CDR3 sequences, with around 17% occurring once and the leading ten covering about two fifths. This chain connects TRBV6-2 or TRBV6-3 to TRBJ2-5, with TRBD1 matching over 7 bases. Sequences were obtained from blood. This sequence was found in a middle-aged man with Graves' hyperthyroidism. The CDR3 reads CASSYRNRDRGETQYF. The CDR3 coding sequence is TGTGCCAGCAGTTACCGGAACCGGGACAGAGGGGAGACCCAGTACTTC.